Listed below are T cell receptor beta chains from one sample, sequenced in a study of T cell repertoires in cytomegalovirus infection. MiXCR was run by TCRdb on the reads, yielding one entry per CDR3 protein. This table holds approximately 300,000 distinct CDR3 sequences, more than 20% found once. No cognate antigen is known for these TCRs. Here the sequenced sample was cultured PBMCs, taken from culture after CMV antigen stimulation. Receptor source: a human donor in good health (CMV status not recorded). Some clones in this sample may be carry-over from other donors' samples. The conserved cysteine and the conserved F or W are not part of the CDR3 here. A D gene is named only where the DNA matches it firmly.

D gene,J gene,V gene,CDR3 protein
-,TRBJ1-2,TRBV27,ASSRDRTYGYT
TRBD1,TRBJ1-3,TRBV20-1,SASTETGAGNTIY
TRBD1,TRBJ2-2,TRBV20-1,SARAGQGNTGELF
-,TRBJ2-3,TRBV12-5,ASGLGQYSTDTQY
TRBD2,TRBJ2-7,TRBV6-1,ASRRSGSTTYEQY
TRBD2,TRBJ2-3,TRBV7-9,ASSLELASDTQY
-,TRBJ2-5,TRBV7-8,ASSQEQETQY
-,TRBJ1-1,TRBV7-2,ASSLYMNTEAF
-,TRBJ2-1,TRBV20-1,SANRPINFYNEQF
-,TRBJ1-2,TRBV12-3/TRBV12-4,ASTGRVQSYGYT
TRBD1,TRBJ1-5,TRBV7-2,ASSLNRGGMGQPQH
-,TRBJ2-2,TRBV27,ASSFLAGELF
TRBD1,TRBJ1-2,TRBV10-3,AISRGEGGEYGYT
TRBD2,TRBJ2-5,TRBV20-1,SARGVTSEETQY
TRBD2,TRBJ2-7,TRBV7-8,ASSLAPAGDYEQY
TRBD1,TRBJ1-2,TRBV27,ASSSTAGGFGYT
-,TRBJ1-1,TRBV15,ATSRAVTEPTEAF
TRBD2,TRBJ2-5,TRBV25-1,ASSPQGAGGEETQY
TRBD1,TRBJ1-2,TRBV11-2,ASSKNQGARDGYT
TRBD2,TRBJ2-1,TRBV7-3,ASSSTSGSSEQF
-,TRBJ1-2,TRBV6-2/TRBV6-3,ASSYKRAGSSYGYT
-,TRBJ2-3,TRBV7-2,ASSAQRVPLWDTQY
TRBD1,TRBJ1-5,TRBV6-8,ASSRGQGLNQPQH
-,TRBJ1-6,TRBV7-2,ASSFSGGEGNSPLH
-,TRBJ2-5,TRBV6-2/TRBV6-3,ASSYSIWDAHQETQY
-,TRBJ2-3,TRBV7-2,ASSFGPDTQY
-,TRBJ1-3,TRBV6-2/TRBV6-3,ASSYGEVLSGNTIY
TRBD2,TRBJ2-2,TRBV7-8,ASSPRQFTSGAANTGELF
-,TRBJ1-1,TRBV12-3/TRBV12-4,ASSRSQGPPREAF
TRBD1,TRBJ2-7,TRBV10-3,AISAGQDYEQY
-,TRBJ1-2,TRBV7-3,ASSLRAGAGYT
TRBD2,TRBJ2-1,TRBV6-2/TRBV6-3,ASSYRLAGGDYNEQF
-,TRBJ2-4,TRBV4-3,ASSLPGRSKNIQY
-,TRBJ1-1,TRBV5-6,ASSHQGTEAF
TRBD2,TRBJ2-3,TRBV12-3/TRBV12-4,ASSWLAGGDTQY
TRBD1,TRBJ1-2,TRBV5-1,ASSSSENRGVKGYT
TRBD2,TRBJ2-5,TRBV4-1,ASSPLAGGLETQY